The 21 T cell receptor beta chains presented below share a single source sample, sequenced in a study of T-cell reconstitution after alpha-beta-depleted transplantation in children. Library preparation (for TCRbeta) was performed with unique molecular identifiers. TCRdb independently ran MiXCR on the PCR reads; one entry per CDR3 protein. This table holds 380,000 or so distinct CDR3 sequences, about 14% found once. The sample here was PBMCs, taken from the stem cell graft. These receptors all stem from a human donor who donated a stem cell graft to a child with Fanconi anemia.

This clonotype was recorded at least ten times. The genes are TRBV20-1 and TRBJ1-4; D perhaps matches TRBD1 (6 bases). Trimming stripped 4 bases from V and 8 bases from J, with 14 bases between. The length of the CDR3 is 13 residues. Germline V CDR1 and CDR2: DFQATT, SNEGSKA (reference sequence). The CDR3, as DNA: TGCAGTGCTACCCAAAGGGGGGGAGAAAAACTGTTTTTT. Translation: CSATQRGGEKLFF.

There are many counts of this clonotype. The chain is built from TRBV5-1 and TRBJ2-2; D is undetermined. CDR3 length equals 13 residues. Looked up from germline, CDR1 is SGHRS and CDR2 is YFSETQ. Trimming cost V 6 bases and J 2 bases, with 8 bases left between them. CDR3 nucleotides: TGCGCCAGCAAGCCGGCAAACACCGGGGAGCTGTTTTTT. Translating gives CASKPANTGELFF.

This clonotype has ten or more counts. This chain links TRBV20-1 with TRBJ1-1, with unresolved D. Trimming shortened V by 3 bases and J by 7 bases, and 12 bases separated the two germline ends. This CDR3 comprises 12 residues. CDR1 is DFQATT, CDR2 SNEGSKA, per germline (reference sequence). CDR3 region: CSASWGKDEAFF. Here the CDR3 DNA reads TGCAGTGCTAGTTGGGGAAAGGATGAAGCTTTCTTT.

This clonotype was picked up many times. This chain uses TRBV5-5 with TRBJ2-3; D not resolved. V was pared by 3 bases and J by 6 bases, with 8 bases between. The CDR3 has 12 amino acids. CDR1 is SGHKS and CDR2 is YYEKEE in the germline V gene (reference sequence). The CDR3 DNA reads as TGTGCCAGCAGCTACTTTGGGGATACGCAGTATTTT. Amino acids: CASSYFGDTQYF.

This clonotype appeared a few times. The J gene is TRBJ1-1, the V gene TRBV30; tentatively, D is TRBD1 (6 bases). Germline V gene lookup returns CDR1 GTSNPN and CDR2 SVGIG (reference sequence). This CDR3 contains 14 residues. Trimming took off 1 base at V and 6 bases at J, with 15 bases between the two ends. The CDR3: CAWSAPTGTAEAFF. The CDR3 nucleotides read TGTGCCTGGAGTGCCCCTACAGGGACCGCTGAAGCTTTCTTT.

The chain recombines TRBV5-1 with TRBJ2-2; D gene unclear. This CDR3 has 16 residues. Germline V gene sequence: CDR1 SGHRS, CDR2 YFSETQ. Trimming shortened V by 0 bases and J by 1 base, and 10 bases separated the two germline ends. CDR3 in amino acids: CASSLAEQLNTGELFF. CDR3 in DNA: TGCGCCAGCAGCTTGGCCGAACAGTTGAACACCGGGGAGCTGTTTTTT.

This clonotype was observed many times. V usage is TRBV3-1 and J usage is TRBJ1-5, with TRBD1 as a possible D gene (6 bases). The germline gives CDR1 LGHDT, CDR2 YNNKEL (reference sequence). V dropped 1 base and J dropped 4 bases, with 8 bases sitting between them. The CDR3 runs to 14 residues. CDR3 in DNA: TGTGCCAGCAGCCAAGCAGGGGCAAATCAGCCCCAGCATTTT. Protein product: CASSQAGANQPQHF.

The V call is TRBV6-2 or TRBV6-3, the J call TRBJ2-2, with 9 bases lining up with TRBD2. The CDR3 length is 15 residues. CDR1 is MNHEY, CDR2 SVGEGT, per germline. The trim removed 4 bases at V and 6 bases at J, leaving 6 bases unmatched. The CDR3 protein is CASSFYGTSPGELFF. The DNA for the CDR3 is TGTGCCAGCAGTTTCTACGGGACTAGCCCCGGGGAGCTGTTTTTT.

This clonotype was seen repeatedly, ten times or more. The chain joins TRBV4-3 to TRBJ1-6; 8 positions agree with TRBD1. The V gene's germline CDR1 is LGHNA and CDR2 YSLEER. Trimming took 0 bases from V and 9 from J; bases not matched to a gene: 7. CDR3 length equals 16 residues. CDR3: CASSQEVGTGGSPLHF. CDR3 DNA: TGCGCCAGCAGCCAAGAAGTCGGGACAGGCGGTTCACCCCTCCACTTT.

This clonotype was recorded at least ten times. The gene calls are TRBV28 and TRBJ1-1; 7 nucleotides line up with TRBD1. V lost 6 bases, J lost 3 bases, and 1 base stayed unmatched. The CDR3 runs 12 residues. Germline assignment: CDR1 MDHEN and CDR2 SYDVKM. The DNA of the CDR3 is TGTGCCAGCAGCACAGGGGACACTGAAGCTTTCTTT. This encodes CASSTGDTEAFF.

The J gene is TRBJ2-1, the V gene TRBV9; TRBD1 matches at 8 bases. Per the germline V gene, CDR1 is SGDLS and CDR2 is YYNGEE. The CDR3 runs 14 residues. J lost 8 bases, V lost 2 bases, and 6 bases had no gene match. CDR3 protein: CASSVTGGTDEQFF. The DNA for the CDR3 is TGTGCCAGCAGCGTTACAGGGGGAACGGATGAGCAGTTCTTC.

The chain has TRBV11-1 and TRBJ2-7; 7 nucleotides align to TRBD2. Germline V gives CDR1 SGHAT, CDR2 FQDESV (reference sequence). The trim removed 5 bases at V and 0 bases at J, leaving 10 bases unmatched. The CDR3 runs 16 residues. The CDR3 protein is CASSPDAGESSYEQYF. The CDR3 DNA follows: TGTGCCAGCAGCCCTGATGCGGGGGAGAGCTCCTACGAGCAGTACTTC.

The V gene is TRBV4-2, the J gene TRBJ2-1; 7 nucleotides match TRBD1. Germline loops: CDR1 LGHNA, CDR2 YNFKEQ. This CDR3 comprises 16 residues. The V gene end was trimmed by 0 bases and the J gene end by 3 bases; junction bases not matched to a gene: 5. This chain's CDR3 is CASSQEDRSFYNEQFF. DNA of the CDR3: TGTGCCAGCAGCCAAGAGGACAGGAGCTTCTACAATGAGCAGTTCTTC.

The CDR3 here is CASSLQDKIPEETQYF. CDR3 sequence (DNA): TGTGCCAGCAGCTTGCAAGATAAGATCCCTGAAGAGACCCAGTACTTC. The chain is built from TRBV5-5 and TRBJ2-5; no clear D. Germline lookup yields CDR1 SGHKS and CDR2 YYEKEE (reference sequence). The CDR3 extends over 16 amino acids. V lost 1 base, J lost 3 bases, and 16 bases lay in between.

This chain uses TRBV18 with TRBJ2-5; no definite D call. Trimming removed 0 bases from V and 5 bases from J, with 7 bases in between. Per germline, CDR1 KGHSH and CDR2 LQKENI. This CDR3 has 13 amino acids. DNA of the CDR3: TGTGCCAGCTCACCACCGTCTATGGAGACCCAGTACTTC. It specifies CASSPPSMETQYF.

The CDR3 is CASSQNRGLPGANVLTF. The CDR3 coding sequence is TGTGCCAGCAGCCAAAACAGGGGTTTACCCGGGGCCAACGTCCTGACTTTC. The chain couples TRBV3-1 to TRBJ2-6; 7 bases line up with TRBD1. The V and J ends lost 2 bases and 4 bases, in that order; junction bases with no gene match: 8. The CDR3 contains 17 residues. The germline V gene encodes CDR1 LGHDT and CDR2 YNNKEL (reference sequence).

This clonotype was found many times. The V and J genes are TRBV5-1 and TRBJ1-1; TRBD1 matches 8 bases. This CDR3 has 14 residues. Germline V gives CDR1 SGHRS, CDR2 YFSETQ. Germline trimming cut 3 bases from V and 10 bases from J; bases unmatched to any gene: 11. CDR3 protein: CASSWGAGGEVAFF. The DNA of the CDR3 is TGCGCCAGCAGCTGGGGGGCAGGGGGCGAGGTAGCTTTCTTT.

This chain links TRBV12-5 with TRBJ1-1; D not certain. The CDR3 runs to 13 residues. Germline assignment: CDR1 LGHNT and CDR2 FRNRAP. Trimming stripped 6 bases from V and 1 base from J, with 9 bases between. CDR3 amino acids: CASGPRQNTEAFF. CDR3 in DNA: TGTGCTAGTGGCCCCCGACAGAACACTGAAGCTTTCTTT.

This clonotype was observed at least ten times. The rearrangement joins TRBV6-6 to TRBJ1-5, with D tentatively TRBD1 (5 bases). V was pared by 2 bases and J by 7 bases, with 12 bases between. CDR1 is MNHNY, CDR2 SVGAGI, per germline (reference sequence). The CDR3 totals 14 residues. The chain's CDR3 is CASSYMGVGQPQHF. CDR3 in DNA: TGTGCCAGCAGTTACATGGGGGTGGGACAGCCCCAGCATTTT.

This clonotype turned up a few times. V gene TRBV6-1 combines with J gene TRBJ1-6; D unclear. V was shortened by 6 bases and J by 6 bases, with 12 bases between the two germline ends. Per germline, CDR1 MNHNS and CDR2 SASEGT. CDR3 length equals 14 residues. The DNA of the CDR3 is TGTGCCAGCAGCGAGAGCCGGACTAATTCACCCCTCCACTTT. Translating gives CASSESRTNSPLHF.

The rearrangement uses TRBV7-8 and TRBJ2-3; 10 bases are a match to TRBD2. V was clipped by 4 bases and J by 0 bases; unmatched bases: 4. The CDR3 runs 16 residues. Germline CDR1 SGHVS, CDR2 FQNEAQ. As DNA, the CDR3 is TGTGCCAGCAGCTATAGGACTAGCGGAAGCACAGATACGCAGTATTTT. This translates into CASSYRTSGSTDTQYF.